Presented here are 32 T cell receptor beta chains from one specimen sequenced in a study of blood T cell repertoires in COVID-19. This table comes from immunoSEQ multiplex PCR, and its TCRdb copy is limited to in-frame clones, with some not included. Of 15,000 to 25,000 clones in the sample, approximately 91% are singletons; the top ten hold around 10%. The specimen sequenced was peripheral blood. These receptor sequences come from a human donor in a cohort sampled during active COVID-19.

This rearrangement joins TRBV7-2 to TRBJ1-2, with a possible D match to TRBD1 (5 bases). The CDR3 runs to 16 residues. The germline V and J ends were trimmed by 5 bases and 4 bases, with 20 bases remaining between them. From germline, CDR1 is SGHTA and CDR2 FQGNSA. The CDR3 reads CASSPKMSGGTYGYTF. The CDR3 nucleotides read TGTGCCAGCAGCCCCAAAATGAGCGGGGGTACCTATGGCTACACCTTC.

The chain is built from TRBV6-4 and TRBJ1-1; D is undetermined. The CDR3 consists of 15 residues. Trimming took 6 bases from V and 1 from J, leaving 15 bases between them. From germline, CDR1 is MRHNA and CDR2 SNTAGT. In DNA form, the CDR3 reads TGTGCCAGCAGGGGAGAAGACGCCCGGAACACTGAAGCTTTCTTT. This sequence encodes CASRGEDARNTEAFF.

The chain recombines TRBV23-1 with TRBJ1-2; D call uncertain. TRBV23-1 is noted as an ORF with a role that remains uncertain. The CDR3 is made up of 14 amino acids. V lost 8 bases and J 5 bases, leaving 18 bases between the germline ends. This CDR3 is CASGMDSDRYGYTF. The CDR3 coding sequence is TGCGCCAGCGGGATGGACTCGGATAGATATGGCTACACCTTC.

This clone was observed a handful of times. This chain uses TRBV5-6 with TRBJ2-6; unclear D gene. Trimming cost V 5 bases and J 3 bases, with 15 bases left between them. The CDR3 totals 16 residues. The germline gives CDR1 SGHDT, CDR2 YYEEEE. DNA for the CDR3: TGTGCCAGCAGGCGAAAGTTGGTAGATGGGGCCAACGTCCTGACTTTC. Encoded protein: CASRRKLVDGANVLTF. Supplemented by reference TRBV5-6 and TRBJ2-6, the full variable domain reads DAGVTQSPTHLIKTRGQQVTLRCSPKSGHDTVSWYQQALGQGPQFIFQYYEEEERQRGNFPDRFSGHQFPNYSSELNVNALLLGDSALYLCASRRKLVDGANVLTFGAGSRLTVL.

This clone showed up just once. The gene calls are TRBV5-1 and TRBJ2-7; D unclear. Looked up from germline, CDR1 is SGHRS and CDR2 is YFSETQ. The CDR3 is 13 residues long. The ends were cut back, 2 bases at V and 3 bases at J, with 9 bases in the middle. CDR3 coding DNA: TGCGCCAGCAGCTTTAGTCAATACTACGAGCAGTACTTC. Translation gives CASSFSQYYEQYF.

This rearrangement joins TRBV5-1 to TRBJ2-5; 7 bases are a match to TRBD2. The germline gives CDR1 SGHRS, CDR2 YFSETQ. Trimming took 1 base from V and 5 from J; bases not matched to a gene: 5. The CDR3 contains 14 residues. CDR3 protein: CASSLMSGEETQYF. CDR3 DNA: TGCGCCAGCAGCTTGATGAGCGGGGAGGAGACCCAGTACTTC. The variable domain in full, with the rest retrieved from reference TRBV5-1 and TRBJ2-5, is KAGVTQTPRYLIKTRGQQVTLSCSPISGHRSVSWYQQTPGQGLQFLFEYFSETQRNKGNFPGRFSGRQFSNSRSEMNVSTLELGDSALYLCASSLMSGEETQYFGPGTRLLVL.

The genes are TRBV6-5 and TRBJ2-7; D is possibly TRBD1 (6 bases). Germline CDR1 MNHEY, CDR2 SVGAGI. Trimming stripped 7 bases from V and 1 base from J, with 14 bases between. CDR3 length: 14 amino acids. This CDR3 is CASIRLQGSYEQYF. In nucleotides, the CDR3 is TGTGCCAGCATTCGGTTACAGGGATCCTACGAGCAGTACTTC.

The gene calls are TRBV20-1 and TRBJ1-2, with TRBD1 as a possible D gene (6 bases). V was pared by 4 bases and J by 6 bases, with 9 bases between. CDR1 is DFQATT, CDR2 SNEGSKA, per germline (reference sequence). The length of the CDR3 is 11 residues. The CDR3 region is CSATGANGYTF. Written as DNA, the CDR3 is TGCAGTGCTACAGGGGCCAATGGCTACACCTTC.

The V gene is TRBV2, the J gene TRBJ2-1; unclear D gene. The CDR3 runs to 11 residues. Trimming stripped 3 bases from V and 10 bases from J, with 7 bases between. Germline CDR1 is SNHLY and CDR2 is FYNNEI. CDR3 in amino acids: CASSERREQFF. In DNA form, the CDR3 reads TGTGCCAGCAGTGAGCGCCGAGAGCAGTTCTTC.

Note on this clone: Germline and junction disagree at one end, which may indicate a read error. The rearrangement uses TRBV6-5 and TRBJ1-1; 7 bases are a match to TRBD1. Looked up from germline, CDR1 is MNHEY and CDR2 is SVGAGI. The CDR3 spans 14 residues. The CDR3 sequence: CASSLGQMNTEAFF. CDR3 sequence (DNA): TGTGCCAGTAGTTTGGGACAGATGAACACTGAAGCTTTCTTT.

For the CDR3, the DNA is TGCGCCAGCAGTGAGGATAGCAGAGGCAATCAGCCCCAGCATTTT. This gives the protein CASSEDSRGNQPQHF. The gene calls are TRBV10-1 and TRBJ1-5; D not certain. Germline CDR1 reads WNHNN; CDR2 reads SYGVQD (reference sequence). The CDR3 is 15 amino acids. Deletions cut 2 bases from V and 2 bases from J, with 10 bases between.

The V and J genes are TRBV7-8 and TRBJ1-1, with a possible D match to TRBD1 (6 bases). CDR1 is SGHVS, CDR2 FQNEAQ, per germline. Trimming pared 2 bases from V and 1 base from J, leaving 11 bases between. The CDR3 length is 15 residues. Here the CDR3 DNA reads TGTGCCAGCAGCTTACGAATCAGGGGGAACACTGAAGCTTTCTTT. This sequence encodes CASSLRIRGNTEAFF.

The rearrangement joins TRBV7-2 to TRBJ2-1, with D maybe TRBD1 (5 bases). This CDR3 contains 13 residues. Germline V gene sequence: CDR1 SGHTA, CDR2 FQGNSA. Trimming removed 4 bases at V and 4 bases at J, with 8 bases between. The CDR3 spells CASSSDTYNEQFF. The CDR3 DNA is TGTGCCAGCAGCTCGGACACGTACAATGAGCAGTTCTTC.

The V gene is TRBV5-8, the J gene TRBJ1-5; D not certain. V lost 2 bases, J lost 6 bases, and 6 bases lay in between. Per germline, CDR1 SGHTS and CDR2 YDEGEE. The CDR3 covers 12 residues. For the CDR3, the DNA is TGTGCCAGCAGCTTTCGTTCTCAGCCCCAGCATTTT. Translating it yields CASSFRSQPQHF.

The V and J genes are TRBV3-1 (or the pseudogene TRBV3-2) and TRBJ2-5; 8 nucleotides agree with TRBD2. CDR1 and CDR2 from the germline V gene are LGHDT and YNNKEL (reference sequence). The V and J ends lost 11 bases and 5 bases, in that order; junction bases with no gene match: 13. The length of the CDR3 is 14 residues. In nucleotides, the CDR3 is TGTGCCTGCGATCCTAGCGGGTCGGGGGAGACCCAGTACTTC. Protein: CACDPSGSGETQYF.

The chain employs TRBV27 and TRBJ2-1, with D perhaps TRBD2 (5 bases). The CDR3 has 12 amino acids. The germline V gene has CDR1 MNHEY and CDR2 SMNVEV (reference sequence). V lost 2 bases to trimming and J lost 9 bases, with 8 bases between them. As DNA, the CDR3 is TGTGCCAGCAGTTTAGCGGGCAGTGAGCAGTTCTTC. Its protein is CASSLAGSEQFF.

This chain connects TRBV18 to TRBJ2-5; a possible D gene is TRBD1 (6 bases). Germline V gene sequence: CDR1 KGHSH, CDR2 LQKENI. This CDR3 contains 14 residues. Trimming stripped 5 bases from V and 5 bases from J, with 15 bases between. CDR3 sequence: CASSADSTRETQYF. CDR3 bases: TGTGCCAGCTCAGCGGACAGCACCAGGGAGACCCAGTACTTC.

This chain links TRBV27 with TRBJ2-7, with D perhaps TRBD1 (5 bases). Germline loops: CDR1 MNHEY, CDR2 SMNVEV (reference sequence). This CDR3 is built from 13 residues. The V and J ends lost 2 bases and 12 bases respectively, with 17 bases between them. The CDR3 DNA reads TGTGCCAGCAGTTTACAATCAGGGTTCCCGTCGTACTTC. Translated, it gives CASSLQSGFPSYF.

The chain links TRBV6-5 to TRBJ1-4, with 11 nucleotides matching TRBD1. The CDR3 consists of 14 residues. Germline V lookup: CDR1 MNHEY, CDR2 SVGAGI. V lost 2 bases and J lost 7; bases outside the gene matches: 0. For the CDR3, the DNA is TGTGCCAGCAGTTACGGGACAGGGGGTGAAAAACTGTTTTTT. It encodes CASSYGTGGEKLFF.

The CDR3 bases are TGCAGCGTGGCTCTAGTCTCGACAGGCCCGTCTAACGTCCTGACTTTC. It specifies CSVALVSTGPSNVLTF. The chain combines TRBV29-1 with TRBJ2-6; D possibly corresponds to TRBD1 (6 bases). Germline lookup yields CDR1 SQVTM and CDR2 ANQGSEA. The CDR3 sequence is 16 residues long. V lost 6 bases, J lost 10 bases, and 25 bases lay in between.

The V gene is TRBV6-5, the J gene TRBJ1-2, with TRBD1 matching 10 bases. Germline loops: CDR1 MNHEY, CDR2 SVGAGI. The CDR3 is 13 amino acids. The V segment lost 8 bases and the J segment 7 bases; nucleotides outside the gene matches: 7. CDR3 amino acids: CASGGDRGLGYTF. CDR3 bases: TGTGCCAGCGGCGGGGACAGGGGTCTTGGCTACACCTTC.

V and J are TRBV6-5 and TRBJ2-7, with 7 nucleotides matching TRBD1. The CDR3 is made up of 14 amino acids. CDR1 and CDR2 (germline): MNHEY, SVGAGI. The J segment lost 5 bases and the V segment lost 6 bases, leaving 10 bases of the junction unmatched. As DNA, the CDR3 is TGTGCCAGCAGCAGGACAGGTCTTCGAGACGAGCAGTACTTC. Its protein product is CASSRTGLRDEQYF.

The chain's CDR3 is CASSLHGRAAEPQHF. As DNA, the CDR3 is TGTGCCAGCAGCTTGCATGGGCGGGCTGCTGAGCCCCAGCATTTT. The chain couples TRBV5-8 to TRBJ1-5; no clear D gene. Between the trimmed V and J ends, which lost 1 base and 8 bases, there was a span of 16 bases. The germline CDR1 and CDR2 sequences are SGHTS and YDEGEE. The CDR3 loop spans 15 amino acids.

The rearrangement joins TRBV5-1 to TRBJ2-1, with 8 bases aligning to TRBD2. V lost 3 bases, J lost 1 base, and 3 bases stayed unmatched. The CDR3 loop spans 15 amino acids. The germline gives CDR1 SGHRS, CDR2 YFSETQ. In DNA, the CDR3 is TGCGCCAGCAGCTCCGGGGGGGCTTCCTACAATGAGCAGTTCTTC. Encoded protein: CASSSGGASYNEQFF. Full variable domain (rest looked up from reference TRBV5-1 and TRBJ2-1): KAGVTQTPRYLIKTRGQQVTLSCSPISGHRSVSWYQQTPGQGLQFLFEYFSETQRNKGNFPGRFSGRQFSNSRSEMNVSTLELGDSALYLCASSSGGASYNEQFFGPGTRLTVL.

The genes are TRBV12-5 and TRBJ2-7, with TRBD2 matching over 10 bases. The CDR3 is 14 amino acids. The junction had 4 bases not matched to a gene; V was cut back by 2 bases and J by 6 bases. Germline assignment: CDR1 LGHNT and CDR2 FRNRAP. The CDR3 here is CASGLTSGETEQYF. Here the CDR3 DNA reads TGTGCTAGTGGTTTGACTAGCGGGGAAACCGAGCAGTACTTC.

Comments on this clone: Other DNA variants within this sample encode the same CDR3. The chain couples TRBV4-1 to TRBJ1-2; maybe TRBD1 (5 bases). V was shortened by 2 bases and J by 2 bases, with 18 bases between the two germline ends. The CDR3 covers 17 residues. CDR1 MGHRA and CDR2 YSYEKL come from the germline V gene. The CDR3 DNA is TGCGCCAGCAGCCAAACGCTTCTCAGGGTCGGGAACTATGGCTACACCTTC. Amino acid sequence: CASSQTLLRVGNYGYTF.

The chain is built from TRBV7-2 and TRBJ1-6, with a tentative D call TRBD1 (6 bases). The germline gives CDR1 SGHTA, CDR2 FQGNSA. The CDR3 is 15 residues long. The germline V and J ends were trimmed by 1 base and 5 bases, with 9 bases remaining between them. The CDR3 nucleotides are TGTGCCAGCAGCTTAGGCCCAGGGGATAATTCACCCCTCCACTTT. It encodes CASSLGPGDNSPLHF.

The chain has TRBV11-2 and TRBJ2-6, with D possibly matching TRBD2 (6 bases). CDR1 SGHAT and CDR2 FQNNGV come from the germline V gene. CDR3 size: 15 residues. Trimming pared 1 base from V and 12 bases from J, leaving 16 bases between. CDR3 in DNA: TGTGCCAGCAGCTTAGTAGGGCCGCGGCGGGGCGTCCTGACTTTC. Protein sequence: CASSLVGPRRGVLTF.

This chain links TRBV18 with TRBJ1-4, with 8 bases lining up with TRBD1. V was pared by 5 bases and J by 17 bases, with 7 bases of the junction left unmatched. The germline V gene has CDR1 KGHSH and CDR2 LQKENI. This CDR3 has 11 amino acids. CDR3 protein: CASSARQGLFF. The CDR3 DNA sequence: TGTGCCAGCTCAGCTCGACAGGGGCTTTTTTTT.

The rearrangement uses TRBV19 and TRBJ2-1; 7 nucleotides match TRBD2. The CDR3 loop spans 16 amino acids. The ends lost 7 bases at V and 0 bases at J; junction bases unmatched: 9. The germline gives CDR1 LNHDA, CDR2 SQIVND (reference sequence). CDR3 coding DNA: TGTGCCAGTACCCCGTGGGGGGGTAGCTCCTACAATGAGCAGTTCTTC. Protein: CASTPWGGSSYNEQFF.

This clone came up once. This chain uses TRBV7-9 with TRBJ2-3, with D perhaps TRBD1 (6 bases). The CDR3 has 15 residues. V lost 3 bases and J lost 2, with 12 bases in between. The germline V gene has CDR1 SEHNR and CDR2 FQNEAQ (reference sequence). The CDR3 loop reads CASSFSGAPTDTQYF. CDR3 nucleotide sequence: TGTGCCAGCAGCTTCTCAGGGGCCCCCACAGATACGCAGTATTTT.

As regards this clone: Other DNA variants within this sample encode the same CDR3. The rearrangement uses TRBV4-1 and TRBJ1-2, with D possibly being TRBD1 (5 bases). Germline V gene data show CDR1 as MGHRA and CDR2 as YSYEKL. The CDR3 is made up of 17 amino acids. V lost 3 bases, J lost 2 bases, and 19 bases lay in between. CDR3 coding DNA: TGCGCCAGCAGCCAGACGCTTCTCAGGGTCGGGAACTATGGCTACACCTTC. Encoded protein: CASSQTLLRVGNYGYTF.